The 21 T cell receptor beta chains below were found in one sample sequenced in a study of CD8 T cells in ankylosing spondylitis. TCRdb recomputed calls from the 5' RACE reads with MiXCR, one row per CDR3 protein. The sample yields approximately 300,000 distinct CDR3 sequences, around 18% seen once. Sequenced sample: blood, either unsorted or a sorted T cell fraction (not recorded which). These TCRs come from a male donor with ankylosing spondylitis or in good health (not recorded which).

The table lists this clonotype with a few counts. The chain has TRBV5-1 and TRBJ2-1; D call uncertain. Germline loops: CDR1 SGHRS, CDR2 YFSETQ. The CDR3 has 12 residues. V was pared by 0 bases and J by 9 bases, with 7 bases between. CDR3 DNA sequence: TGCGCCAGCAGCTTGGAGGGTAGTGAGCAGTTCTTC. Protein sequence: CASSLEGSEQFF.

The chain uses TRBV6-1 and TRBJ2-2, with D unresolved. V was clipped by 4 bases and J by 6 bases, with 9 bases between them. In germline, CDR1 is MNHNS, CDR2 SASEGT. CDR3 length: 13 residues. The CDR3 region has the DNA TGTGCCAGCAGTGGGGTTTCCCCCGGGGAGCTGTTTTTT. This gives the protein CASSGVSPGELFF.

This clonotype was detected only a few times. The chain links TRBV29-1 to TRBJ2-5, with TRBD1 identical over 10 bases. The CDR3 is made up of 15 amino acids. Germline CDR1 reads SQVTM; CDR2 reads ANQGSEA. Trimming took 4 bases from V and 3 from J; bases not matched to a gene: 8. CDR3: CSVVGGQGLEETQYF. CDR3 DNA: TGCAGCGTTGTTGGGGGACAGGGGCTAGAAGAGACCCAGTACTTC.

This clonotype has a handful of counts. The chain recombines TRBV5-1 with TRBJ1-3; 8 nucleotides match TRBD1. Germline loops: CDR1 SGHRS, CDR2 YFSETQ. After removal of 4 bases from V and 4 bases from J, the junction contained 10 bases not matched to a gene. This CDR3 region has 16 residues. The CDR3 nucleotides read TGCGCCAGCAGCCTCAGGGGGCTCACCCCCGGAAACACCATATATTTT. Amino acid sequence: CASSLRGLTPGNTIYF.

In this sample, this clonotype turned up a few times. This chain connects TRBV7-3 to TRBJ2-2, with D perhaps TRBD2 (5 bases). Germline CDR1 SGHTA, CDR2 FQGTGA. Trimming left V 5 bases short and J 2 bases short, with 12 bases between. This CDR3 is built from 15 residues. CDR3 residues: CASSLRTSNTGELFF. In DNA form, the CDR3 reads TGTGCCAGCAGCCTCCGGACTTCAAACACCGGGGAGCTGTTTTTT.

In this sample, this clonotype turned up a few times. This chain uses TRBV20-1 with TRBJ2-3, with 7 positions matching TRBD1. J was trimmed by 1 base and V by 1 base; bases with no gene match: 14. Germline assignment: CDR1 DFQATT and CDR2 SNEGSKA (reference sequence). The CDR3 sequence is 18 residues long. Written as DNA, the CDR3 is TGCAGTGCTAGAGTCGACCCGACAGGGTCGTTTCGCACAGATACGCAGTATTTT. Protein product: CSARVDPTGSFRTDTQYF.

The rearrangement uses TRBV5-1 and TRBJ1-2; 7 bases fit TRBD1. J gave up 0 bases and V 5 bases, and 7 bases lay outside the gene matches. CDR1 is SGHRS, CDR2 YFSETQ, per germline. This CDR3 spans 15 amino acids. The CDR3 sequence is CASRPGQSSNYGYTF. The CDR3 nucleotides are TGCGCCAGCAGGCCGGGACAGAGCTCTAACTATGGCTACACCTTC.

To note about this clonotype: A read error may be the cause here, since a much bigger clone is one base away. The J gene is TRBJ2-1, the V gene TRBV10-2; 8 bases match TRBD1. The CDR3 consists of 12 residues. CDR1 WSHSY and CDR2 SAAADI come from the germline V gene. V lost 6 bases to trimming and J lost 12 bases; unmatched junction nucleotides: 7. The CDR3 nucleotides are TGCGCCAGCAGCCAACAGGGGGTAAGGCAGTTCTTC. Translating gives CASSQQGVRQFF.

V gene TRBV5-1 combines with J gene TRBJ1-6, with 7 bases that match TRBD1. Trimming took 4 bases from V and 6 from J; bases not matched to a gene: 7. Germline V gene data show CDR1 as SGHRS and CDR2 as YFSETQ. The CDR3 contains 15 residues. CDR3 protein: CASSLGTASNSPLHF. CDR3 bases: TGCGCCAGCAGCCTCGGGACAGCCTCTAATTCACCCCTCCACTTT.

The V and J genes are TRBV5-5 and TRBJ2-2; 7 nucleotides line up with TRBD2. CDR1 and CDR2 from the germline V gene are SGHKS and YYEKEE (reference sequence). The CDR3 covers 16 residues. The ends lost 3 bases at V and 2 bases at J; junction bases unmatched: 7. Written as DNA, the CDR3 is TGTGCCAGCAGCTACCCCAGCGGGATTAACACCGGGGAGCTGTTTTTT. Its protein is CASSYPSGINTGELFF. The full variable domain, with the rest looked up from reference TRBV5-5 and TRBJ2-2, is DAGVTQSPTHLIKTRGQQVTLRCSPISGHKSVSWYQQVLGQGPQFIFQYYEKEERGRGNFPDRFSARQFPNYSSELNVNALLLGDSALYLCASSYPSGINTGELFFGEGSRLTVL.

This clonotype was counted between two and nine times. The genes are TRBV3-1 and TRBJ2-4; 7 bases align to TRBD1. V lost 1 base and J lost 1; bases outside the gene matches: 7. There are 17 residues in the CDR3. Looked up from germline, CDR1 is LGHDT and CDR2 is YNNKEL (reference sequence). DNA for the CDR3: TGTGCCAGCAGCCAAGTGCGTGAGGGGGCGGCCAAAAACATTCAGTACTTC. Translating gives CASSQVREGAAKNIQYF.

On this clonotype itself: Since no conserved phenylalanine or tryptophan closes the CDR3, a read error is the likely cause. The rearrangement links TRBV3-1 to TRBJ2-3, with 11 bases aligning to TRBD2. In germline, CDR1 is LGHDT, CDR2 YNNKEL (reference sequence). There are 18 residues in the CDR3. The trim removed 1 base at V and 4 bases at J, leaving 10 bases unmatched. This CDR3 is CASSQGDSLLAGADTQYY. CDR3 sequence (DNA): TGTGCCAGCAGCCAAGGGGACAGCCTACTAGCGGGAGCAGATACGCAGTATTAT.

The rearrangement uses TRBV9 and TRBJ2-2; 9 nucleotides line up with TRBD1. The J segment lost 7 bases and the V segment lost 0 bases, leaving 7 bases of the junction unmatched. Germline V gene data show CDR1 as SGDLS and CDR2 as YYNGEE. This CDR3 region has 16 residues. The CDR3 DNA reads TGTGCCAGCAGCGTAGCTGGGACAGGGTTTTACGGGGAGCTGTTTTTT. Translation gives CASSVAGTGFYGELFF.

This clonotype was detected a few times. The rearrangement joins TRBV5-1 to TRBJ2-1; possibly TRBD2 for D (5 bases). From germline, CDR1 is SGHRS and CDR2 YFSETQ. The CDR3 length is 16 residues. The ends were cut back, 0 bases at V and 9 bases at J, with 19 bases in the middle. CDR3 in DNA: TGCGCCAGCAGCTTGGCCGGCAGCGGTTTGATTGGTGAGCAGTTCTTC. Translated: CASSLAGSGLIGEQFF.

The chain carries TRBV5-1 and TRBJ1-1; 8 nucleotides match TRBD1. The CDR3 has 16 amino acids. Germline values: CDR1 SGHRS, CDR2 YFSETQ. The ends lost 0 bases at V and 5 bases at J; junction bases unmatched: 9. The CDR3 DNA is TGCGCCAGCAGCTTGGAGGCGACAGGGGCAGGGACTGAAGCTTTCTTT. This encodes CASSLEATGAGTEAFF.

The genes are TRBV29-1 and TRBJ1-2, with 7 bases that match TRBD1. This CDR3 is built from 12 residues. The germline V gene has CDR1 SQVTM and CDR2 ANQGSEA. V trimming: 6 bases; J trimming: 5 bases; junction bases outside the gene matches: 6. CDR3 sequence (DNA): TGCAGCGTGGGGGACAGCCTATATGGCTACACCTTC. Its translation: CSVGDSLYGYTF.

CDR3 in DNA: TGTGCCAGCAGCTTTAAGGACAATGAGCAGTTCTTC. This translates into CASSFKDNEQFF. The chain has TRBV7-6 and TRBJ2-1; the D is unclear. The V end was cut by 3 bases, the J end by 5 bases, with 5 bases between. This CDR3 has 12 residues. Germline assignment: CDR1 SGHVS and CDR2 FNYEAQ.

This clonotype was picked up many times. V is TRBV5-1 and J is TRBJ2-5; D remains unclear. The CDR3 has 16 amino acids. The germline V and J ends were trimmed by 4 bases and 0 bases, with 16 bases remaining between them. Germline loops: CDR1 SGHRS, CDR2 YFSETQ. Written as DNA, the CDR3 is TGCGCCAGCAGCGTCCTAGGCGGAGAGTACCAAGAGACCCAGTACTTC. Protein sequence: CASSVLGGEYQETQYF.

This sequence joins TRBV6-1 and TRBJ2-1; the match to TRBD2 covers 12 bases. The CDR3 extends over 16 amino acids. Germline V CDR1 and CDR2: MNHNS, SASEGT. Losses at the gene ends were 7 bases for V and 1 base for J; bases not matched to a gene: 5. This CDR3 is CASKRLAGVSYNEQFF. The DNA for the CDR3 is TGTGCCAGCAAACGACTAGCGGGAGTATCCTACAATGAGCAGTTCTTC.

The chain carries TRBV7-7 and TRBJ2-2; D is undetermined. The V gene's germline CDR1 is SSHAT and CDR2 FNYEAQ (reference sequence). CDR3 length: 14 residues. Trimming took off 5 bases at V and 3 bases at J, with 10 bases between the two ends. CDR3: CASSMGTDTGELFF. CDR3 sequence (DNA): TGTGCCAGCAGCATGGGTACGGACACCGGGGAGCTGTTTTTT.

J is TRBJ2-4 and V is TRBV7-2; 8 bases line up with TRBD1. V lost 5 bases and J lost 3; bases outside the gene matches: 6. Germline assignment: CDR1 SGHTA and CDR2 FQGNSA. The CDR3 totals 15 residues. CDR3 sequence (DNA): TGTGCCAGCAGCCGTACTACAGGGGGCAAAAACATTCAGTACTTC. Translating gives CASSRTTGGKNIQYF.